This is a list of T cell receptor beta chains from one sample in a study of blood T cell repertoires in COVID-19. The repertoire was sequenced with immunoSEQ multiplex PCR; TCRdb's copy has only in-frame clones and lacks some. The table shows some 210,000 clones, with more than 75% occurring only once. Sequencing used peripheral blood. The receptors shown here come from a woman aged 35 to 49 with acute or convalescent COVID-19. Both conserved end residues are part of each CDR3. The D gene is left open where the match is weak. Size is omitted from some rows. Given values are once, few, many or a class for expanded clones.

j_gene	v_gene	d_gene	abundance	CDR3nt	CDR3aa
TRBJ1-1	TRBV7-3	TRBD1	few	TGTGCCAGCAGCTTAGACAGGGTGACTGAAGCTTTCTTT	CASSLDRVTEAFF
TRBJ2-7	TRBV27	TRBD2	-	TGTGCCAGCAGTTTATCTCTAGCGGGGGAGCCCTACGAGCAGTACTTC	CASSLSLAGEPYEQYF
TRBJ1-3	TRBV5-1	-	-	TGCGCCAGCAGCTTGGCCGGGGGAAACACCATATATTTT	CASSLAGGNTIYF
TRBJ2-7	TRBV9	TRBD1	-	TGTGCCAGCAGCGTTGTCCCGGACAGGGTACGCTACGAGCAGTACTTC	CASSVVPDRVRYEQYF
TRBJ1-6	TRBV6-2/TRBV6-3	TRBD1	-	TGTGCCAGCAGCCGGACAGGGGATAATTCACCCCTCCACTTT	CASSRTGDNSPLHF
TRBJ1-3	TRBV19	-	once	TGTGCCAGTAGTATAGATGGAGGGGACGGAAACACCATATATTTT	CASSIDGGDGNTIYF
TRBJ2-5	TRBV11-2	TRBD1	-	TGTGCCAGCAGCCAACGGACAGGGGAGGTGACCCAGTACTTC	CASSQRTGEVTQYF
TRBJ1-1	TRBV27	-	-	TGTGCCAGCAGTTTCCGAGGGGGGGGACTCCTGAACACTGAAGCTTTCTTT	CASSFRGGGLLNTEAFF
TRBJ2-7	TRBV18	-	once	TGTGCCAGCTCACAGCATCTAGACTACGAGCAGTACTTC	CASSQHLDYEQYF
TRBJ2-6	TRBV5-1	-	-	TGCGCCAGCAGCGCCAGTCCGGGAGGGGCCAACGTCCTGACTTTC	CASSASPGGANVLTF
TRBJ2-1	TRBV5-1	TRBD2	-	TGCGCCAGCAGCTTGGTTAGCGGGGGGGCCCCAAATGAGCAGTTCTTC	CASSLVSGGAPNEQFF
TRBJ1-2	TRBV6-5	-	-	TGTGCCAGCAGTCCGCGAGCGGGGAGCTATGGCTACACCTTC	CASSPRAGSYGYTF
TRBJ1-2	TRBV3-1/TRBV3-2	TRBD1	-	TGTGCCAGCAGCCAAGGGCCGACAGGGAACTATGGCTACACCTTC	CASSQGPTGNYGYTF
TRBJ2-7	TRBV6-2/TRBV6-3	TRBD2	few	TGTGCCAGCAGTTATGGGCGGGAGTCAGGAGAGCAGTACTTC	CASSYGRESGEQYF
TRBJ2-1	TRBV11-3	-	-	TGTGCCAGCAGCCAACCGACAGACAATGAGCAGTTCTTC	CASSQPTDNEQFF
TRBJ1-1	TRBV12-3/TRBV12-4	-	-	TGTGCCAGCAGTCCAACGTGGCCCACTGAAGCTTTCTTT	CASSPTWPTEAFF
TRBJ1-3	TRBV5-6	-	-	TGTGCCAGCAGCTTGGCCGTCAGGGCCTACTTCTCTGGAAACACCATATATTTT	CASSLAVRAYFSGNTIYF
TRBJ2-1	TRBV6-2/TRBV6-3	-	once	TGTGCCAGCAGTTACGGGGGGACTCTAAATGAGCAGTTCTTC	CASSYGGTLNEQFF
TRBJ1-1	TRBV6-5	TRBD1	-	TGTGCCAGCAGCTCCTCTGACAGGGTGAACACTGAAGCTTTCTTT	CASSSSDRVNTEAFF
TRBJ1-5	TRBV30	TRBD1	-	TGTGCCTGGAATAAAGGGACAGGGAGCAATCAGCCCCAGCATTTT	CAWNKGTGSNQPQHF
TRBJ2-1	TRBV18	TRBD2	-	TGTGCCAGCTCAGACGAAGCGGGAGGGTACAATGAGCAGTTCTTC	CASSDEAGGYNEQFF
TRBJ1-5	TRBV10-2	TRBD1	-	TGCGCCAGCAGTATCACCGGGACAGAGAATCAGCCCCAGCATTTT	CASSITGTENQPQHF
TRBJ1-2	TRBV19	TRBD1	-	TGTGCCAGTAGTGCCCGGGACAGGGGTACTGACGGCTATGGCTACACCTTC	CASSARDRGTDGYGYTF
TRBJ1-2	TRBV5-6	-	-	TGTGCCAGCAGTCAATGGGGAAACTCGGGAGGCTACACCTTC	CASSQWGNSGGYTF
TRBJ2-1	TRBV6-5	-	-	TGTGCCAGCAGTTACGGTCTATCTTACAATGAGCAGTTCTTC	CASSYGLSYNEQFF
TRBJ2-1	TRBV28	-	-	TGTGCCAGCAGCGCACGATCAGCGGCGACTAATGAGCAGTTCTTC	CASSARSAATNEQFF
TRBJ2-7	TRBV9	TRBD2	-	TGTGCCAGCAGCGCCCGACTAGCGGGGAATTCCTACGAGCAGTACTTC	CASSARLAGNSYEQYF
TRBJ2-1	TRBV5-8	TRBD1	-	TGTGCCAGCAGCAACGGACAGGGGGCGTACAATGAGCAGTTCTTC	CASSNGQGAYNEQFF
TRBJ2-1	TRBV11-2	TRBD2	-	TGTGCCAGCAGCTTAGTAGGGCGGGGGAACGCAAACAATGAGCAGTTCTTC	CASSLVGRGNANNEQFF
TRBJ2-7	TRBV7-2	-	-	TGTGCCAGCAGCCAGCCGGCGGGAACGAACTACGAGCAGTACTTC	CASSQPAGTNYEQYF
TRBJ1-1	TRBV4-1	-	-	TGCGCCAGCAGCCAAAGGGGGGGGGTCGGGACTGAAGCTTTCTTT	CASSQRGGVGTEAFF
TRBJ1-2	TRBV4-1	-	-	TGCGCCAGCAGCCAAGATCAGTTTGGTGGGGGGGACTATGGCTACACCTTC	CASSQDQFGGGDYGYTF
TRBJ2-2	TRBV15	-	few	TGTGCCACCAGCAGAGATCCCAGCGGAGACGGGACCGGGGAGCTGTTTTTT	CATSRDPSGDGTGELFF
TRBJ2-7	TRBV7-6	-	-	TGTGCCAGCAGCTTATTCCCCATGGGGCAGGGGGGTTCCTACGAGCAGTACTTC	CASSLFPMGQGGSYEQYF
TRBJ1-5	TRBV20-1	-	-	TGCAGTGCTAGTAAATTGATGCGAACCAGCAATCAGCCCCAGCATTTT	CSASKLMRTSNQPQHF
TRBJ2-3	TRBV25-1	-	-	TGTGCCAGCAGTGAATGGGGGGTAGGCGGCACAGATACGCAGTATTTT	CASSEWGVGGTDTQYF
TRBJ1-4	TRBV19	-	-	TGTGCCAGTAGTATCTTCAGTCAGCTAGCAGGTCCAACTAATGAAAAACTGTTTTTT	CASSIFSQLAGPTNEKLFF
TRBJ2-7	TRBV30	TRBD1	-	TGTGCCTGGAGCGGGACAGACTACGAGCAGTACTTC	CAWSGTDYEQYF
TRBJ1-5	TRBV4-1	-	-	TGCGCCAGCAGCCGGGGGGGTTTGACAGGCTTGGGCAATCAGCCCCAGCATTTT	CASSRGGLTGLGNQPQHF
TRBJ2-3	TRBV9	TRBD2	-	TGTGCCAGCGGGAGGGGCTTAGCGGGAGTCTCGGCAGATACGCAGTATTTT	CASGRGLAGVSADTQYF